The clone carrying this TCR beta chain has a count of ten or more. CDR3 length: 15 residues. CDR1 and CDR2 (germline): SQVTM, ANQGSEA. V shed 4 bases and J shed 2 bases, with 14 bases lying between them. Time point described: pre-sensitization, week 0. As to treatment: therapeutic diphenylcyclopropenone sensitization with weekly scalp DPC. This specimen comes from a study of human T cells and chemical hapten exposure. Looking at the study overall: Patients received weekly diphenylcyclopropenone doses to the scalp throughout the roughly 23-week study.

TCRdb independently ran MiXCR on the RACE reads; one entry per CDR3 protein. The table shows about 260,000 distinct CDR3 sequences, with 8.6% occurring only once. This chain joins TRBV29-1 and TRBJ1-4, with no clear D. The TCR was taken from a woman aged 40 to 50 with alopecia areata. Some clones in this sample may be carry-over from other donors' samples. The sequences come from whole blood, collected in connection with sensitization to the hapten diphenylcyclopropenone (DPC). The CDR3: CSVGEGGVTNEKLFF. In nucleotides, the CDR3 is TGCAGCGTTGGCGAAGGCGGGGTTACTAATGAAAAACTGTTTTTT.